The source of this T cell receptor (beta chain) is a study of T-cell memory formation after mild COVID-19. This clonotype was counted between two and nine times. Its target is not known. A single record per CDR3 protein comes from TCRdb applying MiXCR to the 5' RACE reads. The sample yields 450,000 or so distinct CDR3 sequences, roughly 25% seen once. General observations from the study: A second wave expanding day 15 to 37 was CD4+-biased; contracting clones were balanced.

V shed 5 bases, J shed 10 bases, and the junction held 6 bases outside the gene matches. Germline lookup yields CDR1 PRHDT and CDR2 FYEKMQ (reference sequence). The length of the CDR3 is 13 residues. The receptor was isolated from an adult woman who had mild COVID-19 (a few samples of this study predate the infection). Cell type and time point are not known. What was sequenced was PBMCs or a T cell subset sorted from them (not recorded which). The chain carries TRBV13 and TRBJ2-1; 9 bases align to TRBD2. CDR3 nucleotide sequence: TGTGCCAGCAGCAACCTAGCGGGAAGAGAGCAGTTCTTC. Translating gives CASSNLAGREQFF.